The TCR beta chain under discussion was sequenced for a study of blood T cell repertoires in COVID-19 (dated by TCRdb to about 2020). At the level of the whole study: Samples from collaborators originated in the United States, Italy and Spain and spanned both the acute and convalescent phases of COVID-19. The material from the prospective study consisted of cDNA or gDNA derived from T cells, B-cell-depleted T cells, or PBMCs. Deeply sampled blood TCRbeta repertoires from subjects exposed to, actively infected with, or recovered from COVID-19 were included in the dataset. The repertoires were released in a freely available public database meant as a resource for research on the immune response to SARS-CoV-2. The samples were drawn from the first 160 participants of the ongoing ImmuneRACE study and from under 1,500 subjects provided by 6 global collaborators. A de-identified subject ID, COVID-19 status, age in years and sex were almost always included in the sample metadata. HLA class I and class II types, where available, came from metadata supplied by the sample provider rather than from assay-based typing. The paper as a whole reports these results and caveats: The amount of clinical and demographic metadata varied by source and participant and was provided uncurated.

TCRbeta CDR3 regions were amplified from genomic DNA using the immunoSEQ Assay, a bias-controlled multiplex PCR. In the original analysis: The number of nucleated cells in each sample was estimated by amplification of reference gene primers within the assay. To quantify the absolute abundance of each unique TCRbeta CDR3 rearrangement, sequence reads were collapsed and filtered. For each sample, productive Simpson clonality was calculated as the square root of Simpson's diversity index across productive rearrangements. Held by TCRdb, this immuneACCESS table contains in-frame sequences only and omits some clones. Under half of the omission traces to an unresolved V gene where checked; the cause of the rest is unknown. The V and J calls and clone size come from that table; D and trimming were worked out from the DNA. The table for this sample lists about 220,000 clones; about 87% of them were counted only once. The ten largest clones add up to approximately 2.3% of the sample.

The CDR1 and CDR2 encoded by the germline V gene (reference sequence) are LNHDA and SQIVND. The CDR3 runs 18 residues from the cysteine to the phenylalanine. Just the 54-base CDR3 DNA is kept, in frame starting at base 1. V is clipped by 3 bases and J by 8 bases, and the sequence between their germline boundaries is 25 bases long. A word on this clone: No antigen is known for it. Base quality data are lacking; no much larger clone is found one base away.

Enrolling through a virtual design, the prospective study's participants ranged in age from roughly 18 to 90 years and lived across 20 to 30 United States geographic areas. In the prospective study, participants were assigned to cohorts based on the clinical history participants reported in a screening survey and a study questionnaire. Each participant in the prospective study had whole blood, serum and a nasopharyngeal or oropharyngeal swab collected by mobile phlebotomists. Over a roughly 2-month period, participants in the prospective study had the option of providing additional blood draws and questionnaires. Blood samples from the prospective study were shipped frozen or at room temperature prior to DNA extraction.

Material: PBMCs or T cells enriched from blood (not recorded which). The TCR was taken from a woman between 40 and 55 years old with acute COVID-19. This receptor chain uses TRBV19 and TRBJ1-4, and TRBD1 may be the D gene, going by 5 matching bases. The CDR3 loop reads CASSILLSSPGVGEKLFF. The DNA is as follows: TGTGCCAGTAGTATTTTACTTTCCAGTCCGGGGGTCGGAGAAAAACTGTTTTTT. Extended through the reference TRBV19 and TRBJ1-4 proteins, this CDR3 yields the full variable domain: DGGITQSPKYLFRKEGQNVTLSCEQNLNHDAMYWYRQDPGQGLRLIYYSQIVNDFQKGDIAEGYSVSREKKESFPLTVTSAQKNPTAFYLCASSILLSSPGVGEKLFFGSGTQLSVL.